This T cell receptor beta chain was obtained from a study of beta chain features in type 1 diabetes (dated by TCRdb to the late 2010s). Context from the whole study: Mean age, gender distribution, total cell number and subset yield did not differ between patients and healthy donors. A total of under 140,000,000 sorted cells were examined across all samples, and the number of cells per subset was strongly correlated with RNA yield. The study compared the TCRB repertoires of sorted circulating CD4+ T cell subsets in recently diagnosed type 1 diabetes patients with those in matched healthy donors. Whereas all 28 donors provided naive and central memory subsets, regulatory and stem cell-like memory subsets were isolated from just 8 patients and roughly 8 healthy donors. The full study reports these points: A moderate but significant shortening of TCRB CDR3 length was observed in type 1 diabetes patients in all four CD4+ subsets. Shorter templates might have been favored by PCR, but patient and control samples were amplified and corrected together, so both groups would have been affected equally by any skew. Only small numbers of individuals were included in the HLA sub-analyses, which left unresolved whether HLA type had any influence on TCRB rearrangement. Because cDNA was sequenced instead of genomic DNA, highly expressing activated cells could be over-represented, though the groups showed no difference in activation or CD3 levels. Fewer insertions and more nucleotide deletions at VDJ recombination sites were observed in patients with type 1 diabetes, implying thymic rearrangement abnormalities. Naive, central memory and regulatory TCRB repertoires appeared to be more similar among patients than among healthy donors.

As regards this clone: Its recognized antigen is unknown. Per-base quality was not reported, and no clone a single base away is much larger than it.

Cut back by 2 bases and 9 bases, the V and J ends lie 17 bases apart. The germline V gene gives CDR1 as SGHTA and CDR2 as FQGNSA. Inclusive of the bounding cysteine and phenylalanine, the CDR3 is 15 residues long. Only the CDR3 portion is preserved as DNA: 45 bases, with reading frame beginning at the first base. Each donor gave one peripheral blood draw, about 110 mL on average, collected into heparinised tubes. A BD FACSAria II was used to sort naive, central memory, regulatory and stem cell-like memory CD4+ T cells with a panel that included CD45RO, CCR7, CD25, CD127, CD95 and CD27. All sorted populations exceeded 98% purity. PBMCs were separated immediately by Lymphoprep density gradient centrifugation and were stained directly, without being cultured. So that batch effects would be minimized, each experiment stained and sorted samples in pairs, pairing one healthy donor with one patient. The High Capacity cDNA Reverse Transcription Kit was used to reverse transcribe all of the isolated RNA, meaning that expressed TCRB transcripts were what got sequenced. Deep immunoSEQ sequencing was performed on naive, central memory and regulatory T cell samples, with an average of around 3.5 million total reads per sample. Sorted cells were lysed in RLT buffer and RNA was extracted with DNase-treated RNeasy Micro or Mini kits, depending on cell number. To prevent cross-contamination, every cell subset was processed on its own, while patient and healthy donor samples were processed together. TCRB sequences were amplified from cDNA with the immunoSEQ multiplex PCR, producing 87-bp fragments spanning the CDR3 region. Sequencing of the amplicons was performed on the Illumina HiSeq platform. On the authors' methods: PCR bias was computationally corrected using synthetic template baselines, reads within Hamming distance 2 were collapsed, and singletons that could not be merged were discarded. By aligning reads against IMGT, V, D and J genes, CDR3 length, and insertions or deletions at six rearrangement sites were assigned. Within each subset, clonotype counts were normalized to the number of sorted cells before true diversity and Gini coefficients were calculated with the tcR R package. Repertoire sharing was quantified using the overlap coefficient calculated on TCRB nucleotide sequences. Out-of-frame TCRB sequences from naive cells were analyzed as a proxy for the pre-selection repertoire. TCRdb took over this immuneACCESS table, retaining in-frame rearrangements with V and J assigned. Such tables are incomplete; in checked studies, under half of the missing clones stem from an unresolved V gene, and the remainder is unexplained. V and J calls plus clone size are reproduced from that table; the DNA served to infer D and trimming. In all, the sample holds 850,000 to 900,000 clones, and roughly a sixth of those were seen once. The ten most abundant clones make up 0.02% to 0.03% of the sample.

Sequenced material: naive CD4+ T cells from blood. What the cell subset or site label conveys for this sample: true naive CD4+ T cells. The receptor was derived from a woman aged 18-30 years in good health. The V and J genes are TRBV7-2 and TRBJ2-1; perhaps TRBD2 is the D gene, with 5 bases matching. The CDR3: CASSLTVGVGAEQFF. The DNA reads as follows: TGTGCCAGCAGCTTAACCGTGGGAGTAGGCGCTGAGCAGTTCTTC.